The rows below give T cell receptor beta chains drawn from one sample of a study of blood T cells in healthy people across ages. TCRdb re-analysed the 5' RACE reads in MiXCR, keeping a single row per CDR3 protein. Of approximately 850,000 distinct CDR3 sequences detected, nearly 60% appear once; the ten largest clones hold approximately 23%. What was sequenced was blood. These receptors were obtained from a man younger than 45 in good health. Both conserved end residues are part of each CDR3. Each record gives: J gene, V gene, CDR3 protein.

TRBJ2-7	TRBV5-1	CASSFSLDEQYF
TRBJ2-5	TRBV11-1	CASSNADGGETQYF
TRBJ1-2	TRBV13	CASSLIQGAGYTF
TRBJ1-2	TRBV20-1	CSASPQGGYGYTF
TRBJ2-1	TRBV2	CASRYNLGRNEQFF
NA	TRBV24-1	CAAATSDRAGETQYF
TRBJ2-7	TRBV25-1	CASSEWGAGYYEQYF
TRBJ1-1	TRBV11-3	CASTDRASNTEAFF
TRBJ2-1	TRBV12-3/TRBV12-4	CASSFGDRSYNEQFF
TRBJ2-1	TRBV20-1	CSARDQTKHNEQFF
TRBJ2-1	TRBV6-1	CASSGVQGGNEQFF
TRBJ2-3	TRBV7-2	CASSLNQPGVTADTQYF
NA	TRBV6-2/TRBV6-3	CASSRNTGGETQYF
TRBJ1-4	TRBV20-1	CSARVGGGEKLFF
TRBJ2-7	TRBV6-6	CASSYSGVIVEQYF
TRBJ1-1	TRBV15	CATTPWRRTGGDTEAFF
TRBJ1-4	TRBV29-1	CSAAGADRGQKLFF
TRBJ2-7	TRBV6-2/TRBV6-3	CASTQSGGSSYEQYF
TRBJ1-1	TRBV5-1	CASSWTGRSEAFF
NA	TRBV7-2	CASRPLGQGAYEQYF
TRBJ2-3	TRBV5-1	CASSLEGEDRDTQYF
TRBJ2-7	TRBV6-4	CASVGRIADEQYF
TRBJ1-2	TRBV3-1	CASSRQGARYGYTF
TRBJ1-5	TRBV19	CASSIIESTPNQPQHF
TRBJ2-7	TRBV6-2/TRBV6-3	CASRRGSFESYEQYF
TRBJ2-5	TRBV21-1	CASSPQDRYF
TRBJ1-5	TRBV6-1	CATHRGQGRGDSNQPQHF
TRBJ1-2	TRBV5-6	CASSHRQGLYGYTF
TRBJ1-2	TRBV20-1	CSASAGDGYTF
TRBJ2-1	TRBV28	CASRGTSGGDGYGEQFF
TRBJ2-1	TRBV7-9	CGLVEGGMQYNEQFF
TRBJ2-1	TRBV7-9	CASSLGTDYSIEQFF